This entry is about one T cell receptor (beta chain). This sample is part of a study of blood T cell repertoires in COVID-19. As for the study in general: Samples representing acute and convalescent COVID-19 were sourced from the United States, Italy and Spain.

Using immunoSEQ multiplex PCR, the repertoire was profiled, and TCRdb retains in-frame clones only, with some absent. The sample holds over 100,000 clones, roughly 82% seen once. The sequencing sample was made of peripheral blood. This TCR derives from an elderly woman with active or convalescent COVID-19.

The CDR3, as DNA: TGTGCCAGCAGCGTCTTAGCGGAGAGCTCCTACAATGAGCAGTTCTTC. Its protein is CASSVLAESSYNEQFF. The chain couples TRBV9 to TRBJ2-1, with D tentatively TRBD2 (6 bases). Between the trimmed V and J ends, which lost 2 bases and 0 bases, there was a span of 12 bases. The CDR3 totals 16 residues. Germline CDR1 SGDLS, CDR2 YYNGEE.